A single sample is the source of the 23 T cell receptor beta chains below, sequenced in a study of T cells in Graves' hyperthyroidism and ophthalmopathy. RNA transcripts yielded amplified TCR beta CDR3 regions. HTBI primers drove first-round RT-PCR of the TCR CDR3. In TCRdb, the multiplex PCR reads were re-called with MiXCR into one record per CDR3 protein. The repertoire includes around 700,000 distinct CDR3 sequences, approximately 36% of them detected once, and around a third sits in the top ten. Specimen: blood. These TCRs come from a middle-aged woman with Graves' hyperthyroidism.

This clonotype was seen more than once but under ten times. The V call is TRBV6-6, the J call TRBJ1-4, with D perhaps TRBD1 (6 bases). The CDR3 is made up of 11 amino acids. Germline V gene lookup returns CDR1 MNHNY and CDR2 SVGAGI (reference sequence). Trimming cost V 7 bases and J 10 bases, with 10 bases left between them. CDR3 bases: TGTGCCAGCATCTCACAGGGAAAACTGTTTTTT. Protein: CASISQGKLFF.

This chain joins TRBV27 and TRBJ1-5; TRBD1 matches at 8 bases. The junction had 13 bases not matched to a gene; V was cut back by 5 bases and J by 7 bases. The CDR3 has 16 residues. The germline gives CDR1 MNHEY, CDR2 SMNVEV (reference sequence). The CDR3 region is CASSPEDREGEQPQHF. CDR3 in DNA: TGTGCCAGCAGTCCAGAGGACAGGGAAGGCGAGCAGCCCCAGCATTTT.

This clonotype was found a few times. CDR3 protein: CSAGQDNSPLHF. CDR3 sequence (DNA): TGCAGTGCTGGGCAGGATAATTCACCCCTCCACTTT. V gene TRBV20-1 combines with J gene TRBJ1-6; unclear D gene. Germline values: CDR1 DFQATT, CDR2 SNEGSKA (reference sequence). Trimming left V 5 bases short and J 5 bases short, with 7 bases between. The CDR3 spans 12 residues.

The V call is TRBV20-1, the J call TRBJ2-7; D uncertain. V was clipped by 5 bases and J by 10 bases, with 18 bases between them. CDR1 and CDR2 (germline): DFQATT, SNEGSKA (reference sequence). The CDR3 contains 12 residues. The CDR3 bases are TGCAGTGCTGAACTAACTTCAGGTACACAGTACTTC. This sequence encodes CSAELTSGTQYF.

J is TRBJ2-5 and V is TRBV6-5; weak D call: TRBD1 (6 bases). Germline V gives CDR1 MNHEY, CDR2 SVGAGI. The V end lost 5 bases, the J end lost 2 bases, and 15 bases lay between the germline ends. The length of the CDR3 is 15 residues. The CDR3, as DNA: TGTGCCAGCAGTAACCTTTGGGGGACACAAGAGACCCAGTACTTC. This codes for CASSNLWGTQETQYF.

This clonotype has at least ten counts. The gene calls are TRBV29-1 and TRBJ1-1; 7 nucleotides line up with TRBD1. V dropped 8 bases and J dropped 2; count of bases not matched to a gene: 8. CDR3 length equals 13 residues. CDR1 is SQVTM, CDR2 ANQGSEA, per germline. For the CDR3, the DNA is TGCAGCCCGCAAAGGGACAGCAACACTGAAGCTTTCTTT. Translating gives CSPQRDSNTEAFF.

The rearrangement uses TRBV25-1 and TRBJ1-1, with D perhaps matching TRBD1 (6 bases). CDR1 and CDR2 (germline): MGHDK, SYGVNS. The CDR3 consists of 14 residues. Trimming took 6 bases from V and 5 from J, leaving 16 bases between them. CDR3 residues: CASSHPHRGTEAFF. The CDR3 DNA sequence: TGTGCCAGCAGCCACCCCCATAGGGGGACTGAAGCTTTCTTT.

The chain employs TRBV7-9 and TRBJ2-7, with 8 bases fitting TRBD1. Germline CDR1 reads SEHNR; CDR2 reads FQNEAQ (reference sequence). With V trimmed by 3 bases and J by 5 bases, 6 bases remained unmatched. The CDR3 length is 14 residues. The CDR3: CASSFQGAVNEQYF. The CDR3, as DNA: TGTGCCAGCAGCTTTCAGGGGGCGGTGAACGAGCAGTACTTC. The complete variable domain, with remaining parts taken from reference TRBV7-9 and TRBJ2-7, reads DTGVSQNPRHKITKRGQNVTFRCDPISEHNRLYWYRQTLGQGPEFLTYFQNEAQLEKSRLLSDRFSAERPKGSFSTLEIQRTEQGDSAMYLCASSFQGAVNEQYFGPGTRLTVT.

V usage is TRBV12-3 or TRBV12-4 and J usage is TRBJ2-7; D remains unclear. The CDR3 loop spans 15 amino acids. The CDR3 DNA reads TGTGCTAGTGGTCCCGACTTTAACAGCATACCCGAGCAGTACTTC. It specifies CASGPDFNSIPEQYF.

With respect to this clonotype: One end of the junction does not line up with germline, which may come from a read error. The chain is built from TRBV27 and TRBJ2-5; D may be TRBD1 (7 bases). Germline lookup yields CDR1 MNHEY and CDR2 SMNVEV (reference sequence). This CDR3 region has 15 residues. The CDR3 spells CVSSWRGNRGETQYF. In DNA, the CDR3 is TGTGTCAGCTCCTGGAGGGGCAACAGGGGTGAGACCCAGTACTTC.

The chain uses TRBV5-5 and TRBJ1-5; D remains unclear. CDR1 SGHKS and CDR2 YYEKEE come from the germline V gene (reference sequence). Trimming stripped 0 bases from V and 1 base from J, with 8 bases between. This CDR3 spans 15 amino acids. The CDR3 nucleotides read TGTGCCAGCAGCTTGGCCGGTGAGAGCAATCAGCCCCAGCATTTT. Translation: CASSLAGESNQPQHF.

A few counts support this clonotype. CDR3 nucleotide sequence: TGTGCCAGCAGCCAAGATTATCTAGCCGGGTACACTGAAGCTTTCTTT. Translated: CASSQDYLAGYTEAFF. The chain carries TRBV14 and TRBJ1-1; D remains ambiguous. V was cut by 0 bases and J by 3 bases, with 14 bases left in between. Germline assignment: CDR1 SGHDN and CDR2 FVKESK. The CDR3 has 16 amino acids.

The V call is TRBV24-1, the J call TRBJ2-3; D may be TRBD2 (6 bases). Germline V lookup: CDR1 KGHDR, CDR2 SFDVKD. V gave up 6 bases and J gave up 2 bases, with 17 bases separating them. This CDR3 region has 16 residues. The CDR3 DNA sequence: TGTGCCACCAGTTCGCCCCGTCGGGGGATCACAGATACGCAGTATTTT. As protein: CATSSPRRGITDTQYF.

This clonotype was seen at least ten times. The chain carries TRBV10-2 and TRBJ1-2; D is undetermined. Germline CDR1 is WSHSY and CDR2 is SAAADI. V gave up 0 bases and J gave up 3 bases, with 5 bases separating them. This CDR3 has 13 amino acids. The CDR3 region is CASSESRDYGYTF. As DNA, the CDR3 is TGCGCCAGCAGTGAGTCGCGCGACTATGGCTACACCTTC.

Regarding this clonotype: At one of its ends the junction is not consistent with the germline gene, which may arise from a read error. The CDR3 reads CASSYDPYYTAAFF. In DNA, the CDR3 is TGTGCCAGCAGCTATGACCCGTACTACACTGCAGCTTTCTTT. The rearrangement links TRBV6-5 to TRBJ1-1; no reliable D call. Germline values: CDR1 MNHEY, CDR2 SVGAGI. This CDR3 region has 14 residues.

The chain combines TRBV19 with TRBJ2-2; TRBD2 matches 12 bases. The CDR3 runs to 17 residues. With 7 bases clipped from V and 6 bases from J, the junction kept 12 bases outside the gene matches. Germline V gene sequence: CDR1 LNHDA, CDR2 SQIVND (reference sequence). The CDR3 DNA is TGTGCCAGTAATGATCTAGCGGGAGGGCCGGACGCCGGGGAGCTGTTTTTT. It is translated as CASNDLAGGPDAGELFF.

This clonotype was observed a few times. The chain combines TRBV5-1 with TRBJ2-3; D remains unclear. This CDR3 is 12 amino acids long. V was trimmed by 2 bases and J by 5 bases, leaving 6 bases between them. Germline assignment: CDR1 SGHRS and CDR2 YFSETQ. In DNA, the CDR3 is TGCGCCAGCAGCTTCGACGGAGATACGCAGTATTTT. Its translation is CASSFDGDTQYF. The entire variable domain, with the rest obtained from reference TRBV5-1 and TRBJ2-3, is as follows: KAGVTQTPRYLIKTRGQQVTLSCSPISGHRSVSWYQQTPGQGLQFLFEYFSETQRNKGNFPGRFSGRQFSNSRSEMNVSTLELGDSALYLCASSFDGDTQYFGPGTRLTVL.

The chain couples TRBV14 to TRBJ1-2, with 7 bases matching TRBD1. J lost 4 bases, V lost 3 bases, and 8 bases had no gene match. The germline V gene has CDR1 SGHDN and CDR2 FVKESK. This CDR3 contains 15 residues. The CDR3 region is CASSHGKTGPYGYTF. The CDR3 DNA sequence: TGTGCCAGCAGCCACGGGAAGACAGGGCCCTATGGCTACACCTTC.

The chain combines TRBV6-5 with TRBJ1-2, with 12 bases identical to TRBD1. The germline gives CDR1 MNHEY, CDR2 SVGAGI. The junction had 13 bases not matched to a gene; V was cut back by 4 bases and J by 4 bases. The CDR3 has 18 amino acids. CDR3 DNA sequence: TGTGCCAGCAGTTTAAAGGGACAGGGGGCCTTAAATGTCTATGGCTACACCTTC. Protein product: CASSLKGQGALNVYGYTF.

In this sample, this clonotype turned up a few times. CDR3 amino acids: CASSLSLGSGYGYTF. DNA of the CDR3: TGTGCCAGCAGCCTAAGCCTTGGGTCGGGGTATGGCTACACCTTC. This chain connects TRBV9 to TRBJ1-2; unclear D gene. The CDR3 has 15 residues. V lost 4 bases, J lost 5 bases, and 18 bases lay in between. CDR1 is SGDLS, CDR2 YYNGEE, per germline.

The J gene is TRBJ1-1, the V gene TRBV4-3, with 8 bases matching TRBD1. The CDR3 is 16 amino acids. The germline gives CDR1 LGHNA, CDR2 YSLEER. Trimming took 0 bases from V and 4 from J; bases not matched to a gene: 7. In DNA form, the CDR3 reads TGCGCCAGCAGCCAAGATCAAGACAGGGGAGGCACTGAAGCTTTCTTT. Protein product: CASSQDQDRGGTEAFF.

This chain joins TRBV7-2 and TRBJ1-6; D is uncertain. Germline V CDR1 and CDR2: SGHTA, FQGNSA. Trimming stripped 1 base from V and 10 bases from J, with 11 bases between. This CDR3 has 14 amino acids. The CDR3 bases are TGTGCCAGCAGCTTAGGCGGTGTGGGGTCACCCCTCCACTTT. Amino acids: CASSLGGVGSPLHF.

Comments on this clonotype: One end of the junction is discordant with germline, which a read error may explain. V and J are TRBV25-1 and TRBJ2-7; D may be TRBD2 (7 bases). The germline V gene encodes CDR1 MGHDK and CDR2 SYGVNS. The CDR3 contains 17 residues. CDR3 nucleotide sequence: TGCGCCAGCAGCCAAGAGAGGTGGGAGGGGGGATCCTACGAGCAGTACTTC. As protein: CASSQERWEGGSYEQYF.